This T cell receptor beta chain was identified in a study of regulatory T cells in long-lasting Graves disease. Across the whole study: Over 5 years on antithyroid drugs plus positive TSH receptor antibodies marked Graves' disease as persistent. Overall study results and limits: Small numbers of samples may have cut accuracy.

Construction of the TCR beta libraries employed iRepertoire HTBI primers in conjunction with Arm-PCR of CDR3 regions. TCRdb re-analysed the multiplex PCR reads in MiXCR, keeping a single row per CDR3 protein. The table lists around 510,000 distinct CDR3 sequences, less than 25% of them singletons. Indicated time point: persistent/refractory GD, antithyroid drugs over 5 years with positive TRAb. Following extraction of RNA from PBMCs, that RNA was used to make the TCR library. It was by American Thyroid Association guidelines that Graves' disease was diagnosed. The source of the patients was an endocrinology department in Xi'an, China. CDR3 size: 14 residues. The ends lost 3 bases at V and 0 bases at J; junction bases unmatched: 1. Germline CDR1 and CDR2: SGHTA and FQGNSA. As for this clonotype: Antigen: not known. This likely reflects a read error, since a far larger clone is one base away.

Specimen: peripheral blood mononuclear cells (PBMCs), collected when the disease was refractory, from a patient treated with antithyroid drugs. This receptor was taken from a female donor with Graves disease. The chain has TRBV7-2 and TRBJ2-7, with 8 bases lining up with TRBD1. CDR3 DNA sequence: TGTGCCAGCAGCTTGGGACAGGACTCCTACGAGCAGTACGTC. Residues: CASSLGQDSYEQYV.